These 11 T cell receptor beta chains originate from one sample sequenced in a study of radiotherapy plus CTLA-4 blockade in lung cancer. Sequencing was performed with immunoSEQ multiplex PCR; in TCRdb, only in-frame clones are kept and a portion is missing. Here the sample spans 75,000 to 80,000 clones, around 90% being singletons. The sequences come from peripheral blood, collected from a patient treated with radiotherapy plus ipilimumab. These receptors all stem from a human donor with non-small cell lung cancer who had stable disease on radiotherapy plus ipilimumab.

The chain employs TRBV6-5 and TRBJ2-1; D not certain. V lost 6 bases and J 5 bases, leaving 17 bases between the germline ends. The length of the CDR3 is 15 residues. The germline V gene encodes CDR1 MNHEY and CDR2 SVGAGI. CDR3: CASSPRLGGNNEQFF. The CDR3 DNA sequence: TGTGCCAGCAGCCCGAGATTAGGCGGCAACAATGAGCAGTTCTTC.

The J gene is TRBJ2-2, the V gene TRBV11-2, with D perhaps matching TRBD2 (5 bases). V was shortened by 5 bases and J by 1 base, with 8 bases between the two germline ends. The CDR3 totals 14 residues. From germline, CDR1 is SGHAT and CDR2 FQNNGV. CDR3: CASSLRGNTGELFF. CDR3 coding DNA: TGTGCCAGCAGCCTACGGGGGAACACCGGGGAGCTGTTTTTT.

The J gene is TRBJ2-7, the V gene TRBV28; 11 nucleotides align to TRBD2. Germline V gene lookup returns CDR1 MDHEN and CDR2 SYDVKM. CDR3 size: 15 residues. The ends lost 4 bases at V and 4 bases at J; junction bases unmatched: 6. CDR3 nucleotide sequence: TGTGCCAGCAGTTCCCCGACTAGCGGGAAATACGAGCAGTACTTC. Translating gives CASSSPTSGKYEQYF. The full variable domain, rest sourced from reference TRBV28 and TRBJ2-7, is DVKVTQSSRYLVKRTGEKVFLECVQDMDHENMFWYRQDPGLGLRLIYFSYDVKMKEKGDIPEGYSVSREKKERFSLILESASTNQTSMYLCASSSPTSGKYEQYFGPGTRLTVT.

This clone appeared a single time. The chain employs TRBV11-2 and TRBJ1-4; D remains unclear. With 5 bases removed from V and 4 bases from J, the gap between germline ends came to 11 bases. The CDR3 covers 14 residues. In germline, CDR1 is SGHAT, CDR2 FQNNGV. The CDR3, as DNA: TGTGCCAGCAGCCCTGGGGTGAGTAATGAAAAACTGTTTTTT. Translated, it gives CASSPGVSNEKLFF.

This rearrangement joins TRBV11-2 to TRBJ1-1; 9 bases agree with TRBD1. The germline gives CDR1 SGHAT, CDR2 FQNNGV. The junction had 13 bases not matched to a gene; V was cut back by 4 bases and J by 4 bases. The CDR3 contains 17 residues. In DNA, the CDR3 is TGTGCCAGCAGCTCCCGACCCCCGGGACAGGGAGGCACTGAAGCTTTCTTT. Translated: CASSSRPPGQGGTEAFF.

In this sample, this clone turned up once. J is TRBJ2-2 and V is TRBV9; D is undetermined. The CDR3 is 12 residues long. Germline CDR1 reads SGDLS; CDR2 reads YYNGEE. V dropped 2 bases and J dropped 6 bases, with 5 bases sitting between them. CDR3 protein: CASSVLAGELFF. CDR3 coding DNA: TGTGCCAGCAGCGTCCTAGCCGGGGAGCTGTTTTTT.

The rearrangement uses TRBV23-1 and TRBJ2-7; no clear D gene. TRBV23-1 is an ORF, with its function uncertain. The V and J ends lost 11 bases and 4 bases respectively, with 21 bases between them. This CDR3 is built from 14 residues. The CDR3 DNA is TGCGCCCCCCAATTAGCCTTTACGGTGTACGAGCAGTACTTC. This encodes CAPQLAFTVYEQYF.

This chain links TRBV6-5 with TRBJ1-6, with TRBD1 matching 7 bases. Germline CDR1 MNHEY, CDR2 SVGAGI. This CDR3 has 14 residues. The junction had 5 bases not matched to a gene; V was cut back by 5 bases and J by 7 bases. The CDR3 DNA follows: TGTGCCAGCAGTGACACCAGGGGGAATTCACCCCTCCACTTT. Amino acid sequence: CASSDTRGNSPLHF.

This clone came up once. The chain carries TRBV7-3 and TRBJ2-1; D possibly matches TRBD1 or TRBD2 (6 bases each). The V gene lost 2 bases and the J gene lost 4 bases, with 12 bases spanning the gap. The CDR3 contains 15 residues. CDR1 SGHTA and CDR2 FQGTGA come from the germline V gene. Here the CDR3 reads CASSLEGGPYNEQFF. CDR3 nucleotides: TGTGCCAGCAGCTTAGAGGGGGGACCTTACAATGAGCAGTTCTTC.

V gene TRBV5-1 combines with J gene TRBJ2-2; D unclear. The CDR3 is 16 amino acids. The germline CDR1 and CDR2 sequences are SGHRS and YFSETQ. V dropped 0 bases and J dropped 4 bases, with 13 bases sitting between them. CDR3 loop: CASSLVGIISTGELFF. Written as DNA, the CDR3 is TGCGCCAGCAGCTTGGTAGGGATAATAAGCACCGGGGAGCTGTTTTTT.

The chain uses TRBV19 and TRBJ1-1; 7 nucleotides agree with TRBD1. CDR1 and CDR2 (germline): LNHDA, SQIVND (reference sequence). V shed 1 base, J shed 5 bases, and the junction held 7 bases outside the gene matches. The length of the CDR3 is 15 residues. The CDR3 region has the DNA TGTGCCAGTAGTATAGTAGGCAGGGGGGAAACTGAAGCTTTCTTT. It codes for CASSIVGRGETEAFF. Together with reference TRBV19 and TRBJ1-1, the CDR3 gives the full variable domain: DGGITQSPKYLFRKEGQNVTLSCEQNLNHDAMYWYRQDPGQGLRLIYYSQIVNDFQKGDIAEGYSVSREKKESFPLTVTSAQKNPTAFYLCASSIVGRGETEAFFGQGTRLTVV.